This T cell receptor (beta chain) was captured in a study of control samples from healthy donors and cancer patients. Measured with immunoSEQ multiplex PCR; TCRdb has only the in-frame clones, and not every one. The sample gives tens of thousands of clones, 80% to 90% of which show up once; under 3% is in the top ten. Germline CDR1 is LGHNA and CDR2 is YNFKEQ. The CDR3 is 15 residues long. V lost 0 bases to trimming and J lost 1 base, with 9 bases between them. Sequencing was done on a sample of PBMCs. The TCR sequence derives from a woman aged 50 to 65 with head and neck cancer. The chain links TRBV4-2 to TRBJ1-2; D possibly corresponds to TRBD1 (5 bases). CDR3 sequence: CASSQETGYNYGYTF. In nucleotides, the CDR3 is TGTGCCAGCAGCCAAGAAACAGGTTATAACTATGGCTACACCTTC.